This is a list of T cell receptor beta chains from one sample in a study of blood T cells in healthy people across ages. TCRdb ran MiXCR on the 5' RACE reads and lists one entry per CDR3 protein. The table shows over 1.5 million distinct CDR3 sequences, with roughly 49% occurring only once. Specimen: blood. The receptors here all came from a woman aged 40 to 50 in good health. The CDR3 runs from the conserved cysteine through the conserved F or W. Clone size appears in some rows only: once, few, many, or a class for an expanded clone.

j_gene: TRBJ2-3
abundance: .
v_gene: TRBV9
CDR3aa: CASSVGPRETDTQYF

j_gene: TRBJ2-3
abundance: .
v_gene: TRBV6-5
CDR3aa: CASSYSGTGTQYF

j_gene: TRBJ2-1
abundance: .
v_gene: TRBV5-1
CDR3aa: CASSLPDSRNEQFF

j_gene: TRBJ2-1
abundance: few
v_gene: TRBV7-2
CDR3aa: CASRVSSEAYNEQFF

j_gene: TRBJ2-3
abundance: few
v_gene: TRBV29-1
CDR3aa: CSVRTEGAPDTQYF

j_gene: TRBJ2-5
abundance: .
v_gene: TRBV5-1
CDR3aa: CASSFLRAGEQETQYF

j_gene: .
abundance: .
v_gene: TRBV20-1
CDR3aa: CSAIARTGQNYEQYF

j_gene: TRBJ1-2
abundance: .
v_gene: TRBV20-1
CDR3aa: CSARDRLRGGYTF

j_gene: TRBJ1-2
abundance: .
v_gene: TRBV6-2/TRBV6-3
CDR3aa: CASRGTGPIALGYTF

j_gene: TRBJ2-5
abundance: few
v_gene: TRBV29-1
CDR3aa: CSGSRQETQYF

j_gene: TRBJ2-5
abundance: .
v_gene: TRBV7-9
CDR3aa: CASSLEGGTAQTWYF

j_gene: TRBJ2-1
abundance: .
v_gene: TRBV28
CDR3aa: CAGSLCRDDEQFF

j_gene: TRBJ1-1
abundance: .
v_gene: TRBV10-3
CDR3aa: CAIRGTEMNTEAFF

j_gene: TRBJ2-3
abundance: .
v_gene: TRBV7-9
CDR3aa: CASSFQDGSSTDTQYF

j_gene: TRBJ1-5
abundance: .
v_gene: TRBV5-1
CDR3aa: CASSNMNRVSNQPQHF

j_gene: TRBJ2-4
abundance: .
v_gene: TRBV28
CDR3aa: CASSTGGMDIQYF

j_gene: TRBJ2-2
abundance: .
v_gene: TRBV9
CDR3aa: CASSVDGAGTGELFF

j_gene: .
abundance: .
v_gene: TRBV6-5
CDR3aa: CASRDRDHYEQYF

j_gene: TRBJ2-3
abundance: .
v_gene: TRBV11-1
CDR3aa: CASSRGAAHTDTQYF

j_gene: TRBJ1-1
abundance: many
v_gene: TRBV7-9
CDR3aa: CASSLGQGTEAFF

j_gene: TRBJ2-6
abundance: .
v_gene: TRBV7-9
CDR3aa: CASSSLGQGPDSGANVLTF

j_gene: TRBJ2-7
abundance: .
v_gene: TRBV21-1
CDR3aa: CASSKVGQGYEQYF

j_gene: TRBJ1-4
abundance: .
v_gene: TRBV4-3
CDR3aa: CASSQLTGTGAYEKLFF